This entry is about one T cell receptor (beta chain). This sample is part of a study of OX40 agonist ivuxolimab in advanced cancers. In the study overall: The patients' treatment was ivuxolimab, an agonistic anti-OX40 (CD134) antibody.

Libraries were prepared by immunoSEQ multiplex PCR; TCRdb keeps only in-frame clonotypes and omits some of them. The sample has 85,000 to 100,000 clones, around 87% seen once. Per germline, CDR1 SGHRS and CDR2 YFSETQ. The CDR3 is 14 amino acids. The V gene lost 0 bases and the J gene lost 0 bases, with 4 bases spanning the gap. This TCR came from an adult with an advanced solid tumor such as melanoma, head and neck, liver or kidney cancer. The source was CD4+ or CD8+ T cells sorted from blood, collected in a trial of the OX40 agonist ivuxolimab. This chain uses TRBV5-1 with TRBJ2-1; no firm D call. The CDR3 coding sequence is TGCGCCAGCAGCTTGGAAGCCTCCTACAATGAGCAGTTCTTC. This encodes CASSLEASYNEQFF. The entire variable domain, with the rest obtained from reference TRBV5-1 and TRBJ2-1, is as follows: KAGVTQTPRYLIKTRGQQVTLSCSPISGHRSVSWYQQTPGQGLQFLFEYFSETQRNKGNFPGRFSGRQFSNSRSEMNVSTLELGDSALYLCASSLEASYNEQFFGPGTRLTVL.